The 18 T cell receptor beta chains reported below all come from one sample, sequenced in a study of radiotherapy plus CTLA-4 blockade in lung cancer. Here immunoSEQ multiplex PCR was the method, and the copy in TCRdb shows in-frame clones only, minus some. The sample consists of roughly 68,000 clones, around 80% of them appearing once. This material consisted of peripheral blood, taken from a patient treated with radiotherapy plus ipilimumab. These receptors came from a human donor with non-small cell lung cancer who had a complete response to radiotherapy plus ipilimumab.

This chain links TRBV11-2 with TRBJ1-1; D gene unclear. Per germline, CDR1 SGHAT and CDR2 FQNNGV. V was cut by 1 base and J by 1 base, with 4 bases left in between. The CDR3 extends over 13 amino acids. The CDR3 loop reads CASSLGANTEAFF. Written as DNA, the CDR3 is TGTGCCAGCAGCTTAGGGGCGAACACTGAAGCTTTCTTT.

The chain uses TRBV6-6 and TRBJ2-7, with 8 bases identical to TRBD2. Germline-derived CDR1 and CDR2 are MNHNY and SVGAGI (reference sequence). This CDR3 is 14 amino acids long. After removal of 2 bases from V and 7 bases from J, the junction contained 7 bases not matched to a gene. This chain's CDR3 is CASSYEAGVWEQYV. CDR3 nucleotide sequence: TGTGCCAGCAGTTACGAAGCGGGAGTTTGGGAGCAGTACGTC.

This clone has a handful of counts. The chain joins TRBV6-1 to TRBJ2-2; the match to TRBD2 covers 7 bases. V gave up 8 bases and J gave up 2 bases; unmatched junction bases: 8. The CDR3 contains 15 residues. CDR1 and CDR2 from the germline V gene are MNHNS and SASEGT. The DNA for the CDR3 is TGTGCCAGCGGGCGGGGGACGTCAAACACCGGGGAGCTGTTTTTT. Residues: CASGRGTSNTGELFF.

V is TRBV19 and J is TRBJ2-3; D not resolved. Germline values: CDR1 LNHDA, CDR2 SQIVND (reference sequence). The V and J ends lost 1 base and 2 bases respectively, with 7 bases between them. The length of the CDR3 is 14 residues. CDR3 in amino acids: CASSIGAATDTQYF. The DNA of the CDR3 is TGTGCCAGTAGTATAGGAGCAGCCACAGATACGCAGTATTTT.

This chain uses TRBV7-9 with TRBJ1-5, with TRBD1 as a possible D gene (5 bases). V gave up 5 bases and J gave up 0 bases, with 11 bases separating them. This CDR3 region has 15 residues. Germline lookup yields CDR1 SEHNR and CDR2 FQNEAQ (reference sequence). CDR3 nucleotide sequence: TGTGCCAGCAGCGAGACAGTTGGTAGCAATCAGCCCCAGCATTTT. Protein sequence: CASSETVGSNQPQHF.

The sample holds a few counts of this clone. The rearrangement uses TRBV6-1 and TRBJ2-7; the D gene could be TRBD1 or TRBD2 (6 bases each). The ends were cut back, 4 bases at V and 3 bases at J, with 16 bases in the middle. The CDR3 sequence is 15 residues long. Germline CDR1 is MNHNS and CDR2 is SASEGT. CDR3 residues: CASSVAGQNIYEQYF. The CDR3 nucleotides are TGTGCCAGCAGTGTTGCGGGACAAAACATCTACGAGCAGTACTTC.

The chain links TRBV7-9 to TRBJ2-5; 9 bases match TRBD1. The J call is in doubt because the DNA end fits TRBJ2-7 better. The CDR3 length is 16 residues. Germline-derived CDR1 and CDR2 are SEHNR and FQNEAQ (reference sequence). As DNA, the CDR3 is TGTGCCAGCAGCTCCCCGGACAGGGGTATTGCCTACGAGCAGTACTTC. It translates to CASSSPDRGIAYEQYF.

V gene TRBV29-1 combines with J gene TRBJ1-2; 9 nucleotides match TRBD1. V trimming: 7 bases; J trimming: 4 bases; junction bases outside the gene matches: 4. The CDR3 spans 12 residues. The V gene's germline CDR1 is SQVTM and CDR2 ANQGSEA. CDR3 residues: CSDSQGAYGYTF. In DNA, the CDR3 is TGCAGCGACTCACAGGGGGCCTATGGCTACACCTTC.

This chain uses TRBV7-2 with TRBJ1-2; tentative D call: TRBD1 (5 bases). This CDR3 comprises 14 residues. The ends were cut back, 5 bases at V and 4 bases at J, with 14 bases in the middle. Germline loops: CDR1 SGHTA, CDR2 FQGNSA. The CDR3 spells CASSPGGEPYGYTF. The DNA of the CDR3 is TGTGCCAGCAGCCCTGGGGGGGAACCCTATGGCTACACCTTC.

The gene calls are TRBV11-3 and TRBJ2-3; D is tentatively TRBD1 or TRBD2 (5 bases each). Germline V gene sequence: CDR1 SGHNT, CDR2 YENEEA. Trimming pared 6 bases from V and 0 bases from J, leaving 10 bases between. The CDR3 loop spans 14 amino acids. The chain's CDR3 is CASSSRDSTDTQYF. In DNA form, the CDR3 reads TGTGCCAGCAGTAGCCGGGACAGCACAGATACGCAGTATTTT.

The gene calls are TRBV5-1 and TRBJ2-7; TRBD2 matches at 8 bases. There are 14 residues in the CDR3. Germline V gene lookup returns CDR1 SGHRS and CDR2 YFSETQ. V lost 4 bases, J lost 6 bases, and 9 bases stayed unmatched. CDR3 region: CASSASGGIGEQYF. CDR3 DNA: TGCGCCAGCAGCGCAAGCGGGGGTATCGGCGAGCAGTACTTC.

Note on this clone: Distinct nucleotide sequences in the sample also encode this CDR3. The chain couples TRBV6-6 to TRBJ1-4; D is possibly TRBD1 (5 bases). This CDR3 comprises 14 residues. Trimming left V 2 bases short and J 7 bases short, with 11 bases between. Germline V CDR1 and CDR2: MNHNY, SVGAGI (reference sequence). CDR3 sequence (DNA): TGTGCCAGCAGTTACGGCAGGGTGGGTGAAAAACTGTTTTTT. Translated, it gives CASSYGRVGEKLFF.

This clone came up once. This chain uses TRBV7-9 with TRBJ1-2; 7 bases align to TRBD1. Germline V CDR1 and CDR2: SEHNR, FQNEAQ (reference sequence). V trimming: 3 bases; J trimming: 3 bases; junction bases outside the gene matches: 10. This CDR3 spans 16 amino acids. The CDR3 reads CASSFLPDQGDYGYTF. In DNA, the CDR3 is TGTGCCAGCAGCTTCCTGCCCGATCAGGGGGACTATGGCTACACCTTC. The full variable domain, rest sourced from reference TRBV7-9 and TRBJ1-2, is DTGVSQNPRHKITKRGQNVTFRCDPISEHNRLYWYRQTLGQGPEFLTYFQNEAQLEKSRLLSDRFSAERPKGSFSTLEIQRTEQGDSAMYLCASSFLPDQGDYGYTFGSGTRLTVV.

J is TRBJ2-5 and V is TRBV5-1, with D possibly matching TRBD1 (6 bases). The V end lost 2 bases, the J end lost 5 bases, and 10 bases lay between the germline ends. CDR3 length equals 13 residues. The germline gives CDR1 SGHRS, CDR2 YFSETQ. The CDR3 region is CASSLQGFETQYF. DNA of the CDR3: TGCGCCAGCAGCTTACAGGGATTTGAGACCCAGTACTTC.

This clone has more than one count but fewer than ten. The rearrangement joins TRBV5-1 to TRBJ2-6, with 9 bases fitting TRBD1. The CDR3 spans 16 residues. Looked up from germline, CDR1 is SGHRS and CDR2 is YFSETQ. The V gene end was trimmed by 4 bases and the J gene end by 4 bases; junction bases not matched to a gene: 6. The CDR3 DNA sequence: TGCGCCAGCAGCGCGACAGGGGGGCAGGGGGCCAACGTCCTGACTTTC. Residues: CASSATGGQGANVLTF.

The chain combines TRBV18 with TRBJ1-2; D is possibly TRBD1 (6 bases). V was clipped by 5 bases and J by 6 bases, with 10 bases between them. The CDR3 contains 12 residues. Germline V CDR1 and CDR2: KGHSH, LQKENI. In nucleotides, the CDR3 is TGTGCCAGCTCATCCAACAGGGATGGCTACACCTTC. Protein: CASSSNRDGYTF.

This chain uses TRBV4-3 with TRBJ2-5, with 7 bases aligning to TRBD1. Germline CDR1 is LGHNA and CDR2 is YSLEER. Germline trimming cut 4 bases from V and 5 bases from J; bases unmatched to any gene: 10. The CDR3 contains 15 residues. Here the CDR3 reads CASSPRQGRGETQYF. CDR3 coding DNA: TGCGCCAGCAGCCCTCGACAGGGAAGGGGGGAGACCCAGTACTTC.

The chain links TRBV11-3 to TRBJ2-3; 8 bases map to TRBD2. The V gene's germline CDR1 is SGHNT and CDR2 YENEEA. The J segment lost 6 bases and the V segment lost 0 bases, leaving 17 bases of the junction unmatched. There are 19 residues in the CDR3. The CDR3: CASSLDLRLAGFEGDTQYF. The CDR3 DNA reads as TGTGCCAGCAGCTTAGATCTCAGGCTAGCGGGCTTCGAGGGCGATACGCAGTATTTT.